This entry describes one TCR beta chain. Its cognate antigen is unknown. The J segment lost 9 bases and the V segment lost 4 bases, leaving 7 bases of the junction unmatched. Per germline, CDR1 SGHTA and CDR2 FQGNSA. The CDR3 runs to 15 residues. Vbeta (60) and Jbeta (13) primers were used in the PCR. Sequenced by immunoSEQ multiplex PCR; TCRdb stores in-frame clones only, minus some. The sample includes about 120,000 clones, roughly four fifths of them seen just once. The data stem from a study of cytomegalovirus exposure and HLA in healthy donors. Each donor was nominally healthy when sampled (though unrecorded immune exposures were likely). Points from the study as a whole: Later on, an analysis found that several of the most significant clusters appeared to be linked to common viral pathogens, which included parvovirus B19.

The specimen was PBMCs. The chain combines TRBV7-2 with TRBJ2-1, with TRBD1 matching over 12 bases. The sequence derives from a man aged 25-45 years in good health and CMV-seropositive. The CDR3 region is CASSWGQGAIVEQFF. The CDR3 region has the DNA TGTGCCAGCAGCTGGGGACAGGGGGCGATAGTTGAGCAGTTCTTC.